The T cell receptor (beta chain) described here comes from a study of blood T cell repertoires in COVID-19. Turning to the study itself: Samples representing acute and convalescent COVID-19 were sourced from the United States, Italy and Spain. The cDNA or gDNA used as material had been derived from T cells, B-cell-depleted T cells, or PBMCs.

Original analysis: Estimation of nucleated cell counts was performed using reference gene primer amplification. Sequencing was performed with immunoSEQ multiplex PCR; in TCRdb, only in-frame clones are kept and a portion is missing. V and J calls and clone size are given by that table; D and trimming were obtained from the DNA. The sample gives 200,000 to 250,000 clones, more than 75% of which show up once; approximately 5.6% is in the top ten. CDR1 is LNHDA, CDR2 SQIVND, per germline (reference sequence). V shed 5 bases, J shed 4 bases, and the junction held 10 bases outside the gene matches. There are 16 residues in the CDR3. The Seattle patients joined while their infection was active and were tracked longitudinally afterward.

Sequencing was performed on peripheral blood. The chain joins TRBV19 to TRBJ2-3, with 9 bases matching TRBD1. The sequence derives from a woman in her 70s with COVID-19, enrolled during active disease. The CDR3 DNA sequence: TGTGCCAGTAGTCCAGGACAGGGGAATTTAGCAGATACGCAGTATTTT. Its translation: CASSPGQGNLADTQYF.